The clone carrying this T cell receptor beta chain was observed a few times. Its antigen is unidentified. MiXCR, applied by TCRdb to the 5' RACE reads, yields one record per CDR3 protein. This sample has some 290,000 distinct CDR3 sequences, with about 10% found just once. The sample belongs to a study of T cells after yellow fever vaccination. The study, taken as a whole, reports: Abundant clonotypes from the bulk population could get into FACS-sorted repertoires as contaminants.

Trimming took off 4 bases at V and 1 base at J, with 8 bases between the two ends. The CDR3 runs 14 residues. The germline V gene encodes CDR1 MNHNY and CDR2 SVGAGI (reference sequence). The sample here was CD4+ T cells sorted from PBMCs, taken 45 days after the yellow fever booster vaccination. The chain couples TRBV6-6 to TRBJ1-3; no clear D. This sequence originates from a man aged 18 to 29 who received the YFV17D yellow fever vaccine. CDR3 DNA sequence: TGTGCCAGCAGTTCCCAGGTTTCTGGAAACACCATATATTTT. It codes for CASSSQVSGNTIYF.